This is a list of T cell receptor beta chains from one sample in a study of cytomegalovirus exposure and HLA in healthy donors. The data were produced by immunoSEQ multiplex PCR, yet TCRdb's version contains in-frame clones alone and is incomplete. Of approximately 110,000 clones listed, 65% were seen once; the top ten hold 3.8%. The sample comprised PBMCs. The receptors originated from a man between 25 and 39 years old in good health and CMV-seropositive. Both conserved end residues are part of each CDR3. Fields, in order: D gene, J gene, V gene, clone size, CDR3 protein, CDR3 DNA. A D gene is named only where the DNA matches it firmly. Clone sizes are given selectively: once, few, many, or a class where the clone is expanded.

NA,TRBJ1-6,TRBV4-1,NA,CASSQGGHSYNSPLHF,TGCGCCAGCAGCCAAGGGGGGCACTCCTATAATTCACCCCTCCACTTT
TRBD2,TRBJ2-1,TRBV6-5,NA,CASRAVAGGPNERFF,TGTGCCAGCAGGGCGGTAGCGGGGGGACCAAATGAGCGGTTCTTC
TRBD1,TRBJ1-2,TRBV6-5,NA,CASSYSMTGSYGYTF,TGTGCCAGCAGTTACTCCATGACAGGGTCCTATGGCTACACCTTT
NA,TRBJ1-1,TRBV28,NA,CASSTDAGGSNTEAFF,TGTGCCAGCAGCACCGACGCCGGGGGTAGTAACACTGAAGCTTTCTTT
NA,TRBJ1-2,TRBV5-5,NA,CASSLVAEANYGYTF,TGTGCCAGCAGCTTGGTGGCAGAAGCTAACTATGGCTACACCTTC
TRBD2,TRBJ2-5,TRBV7-2,few,CASSILAGRGETQYF,TGTGCCAGCAGCATCCTAGCGGGCCGAGGAGAGACCCAGTACTTC
TRBD1,TRBJ1-1,TRBV20-1,few,CSVTGDTEAFF,TGCAGTGTGACAGGGGACACTGAAGCTTTCTTT
NA,TRBJ1-4,TRBV11-3,NA,CASSPGSQNEKLFF,TGTGCCAGCAGCCCGGGGAGCCAAAATGAAAAACTGTTTTTT
NA,TRBJ2-3,TRBV7-9,few,CASSSSGADTQYF,TGTGCCAGCAGCTCTTCAGGGGCAGATACGCAGTATTTT
TRBD1,TRBJ2-7,TRBV7-9,NA,CASSTPTGLDEQYF,TGTGCCAGCAGCACACCGACAGGGTTGGACGAGCAGTACTTC
NA,TRBJ2-2,TRBV5-1,once,CASSLILGPTGELFF,TGCGCCAGCAGCTTGATATTGGGCCCCACCGGGGAGCTGTTTTTT
TRBD2,TRBJ2-5,TRBV7-9,NA,CASSQGLTQETQYF,TGTGCCAGCAGCCAGGGACTAACTCAAGAGACCCAGTACTTC
NA,TRBJ1-2,TRBV4-1,NA,CASSPTGYGYTF,TGCGCCAGCAGCCCGACAGGCTATGGCTACACCTTC
NA,TRBJ2-3,TRBV5-6,few,CASSLRDTQYF,TGTGCCAGCAGTTTACGGGATACGCAGTATTTT
NA,TRBJ2-3,TRBV6-1,few,CASSEIGPDTQYF,TGTGCCAGCAGTGAAATCGGTCCAGATACGCAGTATTTT
TRBD1,TRBJ1-5,TRBV5-1,NA,CASSLEPLTGAQPQHF,TGCGCCAGCAGCCTAGAACCCTTGACAGGGGCGCAGCCCCAGCATTTT
NA,TRBJ1-6,TRBV6-5,few,CASSYSGGGTSPLHF,TGTGCCAGCAGTTACTCGGGCGGAGGTACATCACCCCTCCACTTT
NA,TRBJ2-4,TRBV6-4,once,CASSDVAGGLSIQYF,TGTGCCAGCAGTGATGTGGCAGGGGGGTTGAGCATTCAGTACTTC
NA,TRBJ2-1,TRBV6-6,once,CASARPDDSYNEQFF,TGTGCCAGCGCTAGACCTGATGATTCCTACAATGAGCAGTTCTTC
TRBD1,TRBJ1-5,TRBV7-9,NA,CASSDGTGAQPQHF,TGTGCCAGCAGCGACGGGACAGGGGCTCAGCCCCAGCATTTT
TRBD2,TRBJ2-3,TRBV10-3,NA,CAIRRTSGGEDTQYF,TGTGCCATCAGGAGGACTAGCGGGGGGGAAGATACGCAGTATTTT
TRBD1,TRBJ2-7,TRBV11-2,NA,CASSSMAGGSYEQYF,TGTGCCAGCAGCTCGATGGCAGGGGGTTCCTACGAGCAGTACTTC
NA,TRBJ1-6,TRBV6-1,few,CASQYRENSPLHF,TGTGCCAGCCAATACAGGGAGAATTCACCCCTCCACTTT
NA,TRBJ2-5,TRBV4-1,NA,CASSQREQGRETQYF,TGCGCCAGCAGCCAGAGGGAACAGGGTCGGGAGACCCAGTACTTC
TRBD1,TRBJ2-3,TRBV6-5,few,CASSRDSSTDTQYF,TGTGCCAGCAGTCGGGACAGCAGCACAGATACGCAGTATTTT
TRBD1,TRBJ1-4,TRBV5-1,NA,CASSLGQGRWEKLFF,TGCGCCAGCAGCTTAGGACAGGGAAGGTGGGAAAAACTGTTTTTT
TRBD1,TRBJ1-4,TRBV6-6,NA,CASRAIDREGQEKLFF,TGTGCCAGCAGAGCAATTGACAGGGAAGGGCAAGAAAAACTGTTTTTT
TRBD2,TRBJ2-2,TRBV2,NA,CASRAGTSGGRGNTGELFF,TGTGCCAGCAGAGCCGGGACTAGCGGGGGTCGAGGGAACACCGGGGAGCTGTTTTTT
TRBD2,TRBJ2-3,TRBV27,NA,CASALLPGLALPDTQYF,TGTGCCAGCGCCCTCCTACCGGGACTAGCGTTGCCAGATACGCAGTATTTT
NA,TRBJ2-1,TRBV5-3,few,CARSSRKRTDNEQFF,TGTGCCAGAAGCTCAAGGAAAAGGACAGACAATGAGCAGTTCTTC
NA,TRBJ2-3,TRBV5-1,NA,CASSLSENTQYF,TGCGCCAGCAGCTTATCGGAGAATACGCAGTATTTT
TRBD1,TRBJ1-1,TRBV2,NA,CASSGQGVTEAFF,TGTGCCAGCAGTGGACAGGGGGTTACTGAAGCTTTCTTT
TRBD2,TRBJ2-1,TRBV7-9,NA,CASSLGLAGGPSSYNEQFF,TGTGCCAGCAGCTTAGGACTAGCGGGGGGACCTAGCTCCTACAATGAGCAGTTCTTC
TRBD1,TRBJ1-1,TRBV6-1,NA,CASSPQGAVTEAFF,TGTGCCAGCAGTCCTCAGGGGGCGGTCACTGAAGCTTTCTTT
TRBD2,TRBJ2-1,TRBV7-8,NA,CASSRLAGDYNEQFF,TGTGCCAGCAGCAGACTAGCGGGGGACTACAATGAGCAGTTCTTC
TRBD1,TRBJ1-2,TRBV30,NA,CAWSVLEGALGYTF,TGTGCCTGGAGTGTACTTGAGGGGGCGCTTGGCTACACCTTC
TRBD1,TRBJ2-7,TRBV6-5,NA,CASSYSGQGYEQYF,TGTGCCAGCAGTTACTCGGGACAGGGGTACGAGCAGTACTTC
NA,TRBJ2-3,TRBV29-1,NA,CSVRPGRTDTQYF,TGCAGCGTTCGGCCAGGGAGGACAGATACGCAGTATTTT
NA,TRBJ1-1,TRBV5-1,NA,CASSLTMNTEAFF,TGCGCCAGCAGCTTGACAATGAACACTGAAGCTTTCTTT
NA,TRBJ2-3,TRBV4-1,NA,CASSQDNRAGKILAYF,TGCGCCAGCAGCCAAGATAACAGGGCGGGCAAGATCCTGGCGTATTTT